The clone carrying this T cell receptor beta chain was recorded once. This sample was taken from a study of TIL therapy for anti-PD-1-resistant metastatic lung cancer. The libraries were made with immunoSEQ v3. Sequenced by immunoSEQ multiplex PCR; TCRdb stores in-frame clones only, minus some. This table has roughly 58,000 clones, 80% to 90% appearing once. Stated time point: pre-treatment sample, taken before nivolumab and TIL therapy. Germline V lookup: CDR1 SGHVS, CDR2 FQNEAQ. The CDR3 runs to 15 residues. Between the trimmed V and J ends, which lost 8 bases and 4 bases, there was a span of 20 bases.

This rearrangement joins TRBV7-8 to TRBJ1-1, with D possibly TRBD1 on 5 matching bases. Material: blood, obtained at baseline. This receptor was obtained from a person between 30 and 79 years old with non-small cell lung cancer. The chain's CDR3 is CASLLAGGRGTEAFF. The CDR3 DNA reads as TGTGCCAGCCTCTTAGCGGGAGGGAGGGGCACTGAAGCTTTCTTT.